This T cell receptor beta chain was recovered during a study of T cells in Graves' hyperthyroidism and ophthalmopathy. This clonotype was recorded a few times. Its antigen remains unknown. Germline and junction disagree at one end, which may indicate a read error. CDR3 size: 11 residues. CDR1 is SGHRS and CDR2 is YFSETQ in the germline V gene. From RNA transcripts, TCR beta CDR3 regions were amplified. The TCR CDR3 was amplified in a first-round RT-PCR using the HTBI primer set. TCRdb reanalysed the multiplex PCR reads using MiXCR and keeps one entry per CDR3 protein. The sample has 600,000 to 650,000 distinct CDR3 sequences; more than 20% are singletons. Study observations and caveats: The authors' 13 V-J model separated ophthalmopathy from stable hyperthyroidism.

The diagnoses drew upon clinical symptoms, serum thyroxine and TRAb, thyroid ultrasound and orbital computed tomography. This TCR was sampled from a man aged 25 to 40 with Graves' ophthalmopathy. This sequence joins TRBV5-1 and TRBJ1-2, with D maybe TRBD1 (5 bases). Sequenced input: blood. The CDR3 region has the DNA TGCGCCAGCAGCTTGGATGGGGCCACCTCCTTC. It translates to CASSLDGATSF.